These 26 T cell receptor beta chains originate from one sample sequenced in a study of CD8+CD57+ T cells in acquired aplastic anemia. The antigens for these receptors are not known. Points from the study as a whole: CD8+CD57+ cells in patients trailed total CD4+ and CD8+ pools in diversity.

All sequencing subjects had displayed CD8+CD57+ cell expansion on flow cytometry. Profiling that covered TCR beta VDJ and CDR3 relied on genomic DNA as its template. TCRdb passed the reads through MiXCR, listing each CDR3 protein once. The sample has roughly 16,000 distinct CDR3 sequences; 37% are singletons. The specimen was CD8+CD57+ T cells sorted from PBMCs. Subset indicated: bead-enriched CD8+CD57+ effector memory T cells from SAA patients. These receptors were collected from a human donor with aplastic anemia.

The rearrangement joins TRBV5-1 to TRBJ1-4; no definite D call. Germline V CDR1 and CDR2: SGHRS, YFSETQ. The CDR3 runs 14 residues. The V gene lost 5 bases and the J gene lost 0 bases, with 8 bases spanning the gap. CDR3 coding DNA: TGCGCCAGCAGTCCACGGACAACTAATGAAAAACTGTTTTTT. It translates to CASSPRTTNEKLFF.

V gene TRBV4-1 combines with J gene TRBJ2-1; 13 positions match TRBD2. Germline values: CDR1 MGHRA, CDR2 YSYEKL. CDR3 length: 15 residues. V lost 5 bases and J lost 7; bases outside the gene matches: 5. As DNA, the CDR3 is TGCGCCAGCAGCTTAACTAGCGGGAGGGCGAATGAGCAGTTCTTC. This translates into CASSLTSGRANEQFF.

The rearrangement uses TRBV20-1 and TRBJ2-2; D is unresolved. The CDR3 runs to 14 residues. The germline V gene encodes CDR1 DFQATT and CDR2 SNEGSKA (reference sequence). V lost 1 base to trimming and J lost 2 bases, with 8 bases between them. The CDR3 sequence: CSARGGTNTGELFF. CDR3 DNA: TGCAGTGCTAGAGGGGGAACAAACACCGGGGAGCTGTTTTTT.

The V gene is TRBV24-1, the J gene TRBJ2-7, with 8 bases lining up with TRBD2. V gave up 2 bases and J gave up 3 bases; unmatched junction bases: 5. The CDR3 contains 15 residues. Germline assignment: CDR1 KGHDR and CDR2 SFDVKD. Here the CDR3 DNA reads TGTGCCACCAGTGATTCGACTAGCGCACACTACGAGCAGTACTTC. Protein: CATSDSTSAHYEQYF.

V is TRBV6-1 and J is TRBJ2-3, with a tentative D call TRBD2 (6 bases). Deletions cut 8 bases from V and 1 base from J, with 10 bases between. Germline V CDR1 and CDR2: MNHNS, SASEGT. The CDR3 extends over 13 amino acids. In DNA, the CDR3 is TGTGCCAGCTGGAGGAGGGGCACAGATACGCAGTATTTT. It encodes CASWRRGTDTQYF.

This clonotype was observed a few times. V and J are TRBV20-1 and TRBJ2-1, with D hard to call. The CDR3 is 13 amino acids. Germline CDR1 is DFQATT and CDR2 is SNEGSKA (reference sequence). Trimming took off 0 bases at V and 6 bases at J, with 9 bases between the two ends. The CDR3 loop is CSARDRYLNEQFF. In DNA, the CDR3 is TGCAGTGCTAGAGATCGCTACCTCAATGAGCAGTTCTTC.

This clonotype has ten or more counts. The genes are TRBV4-1 and TRBJ1-2; no firm D call. V lost 0 bases, J lost 0 bases, and 2 bases lay in between. Germline loops: CDR1 MGHRA, CDR2 YSYEKL. The CDR3 length is 13 residues. The CDR3 region is CASSQESNYGYTF. The CDR3 coding sequence is TGCGCCAGCAGCCAAGAATCTAACTATGGCTACACCTTC.

The chain is built from TRBV6-1 and TRBJ1-2; the D is unclear. Germline V gene data show CDR1 as MNHNS and CDR2 as SASEGT. The CDR3 has 14 residues. V dropped 5 bases and J dropped 1 base, with 11 bases sitting between them. The CDR3 sequence: CASSPFPNNYGYTF. CDR3 nucleotides: TGTGCCAGCAGTCCCTTTCCGAATAACTATGGCTACACCTTC.

As regards this clonotype: The junction departs from germline at one end; a sequencing error may be responsible. The gene calls are TRBV25-1 and TRBJ1-2; D not resolved. Germline V gene data show CDR1 as MGHDK and CDR2 as SYGVNS. This CDR3 spans 14 amino acids. The CDR3 loop is CASSEYTVLHGYTF. The CDR3 DNA reads as TGTGCCAGCAGTGAATACACAGTGCTACATGGATACACCTTC.

This chain uses TRBV6-4 with TRBJ2-3; no clear D gene. The CDR3 has 13 amino acids. Germline CDR1 MRHNA, CDR2 SNTAGT. V lost 3 bases and J lost 2, with 6 bases in between. The CDR3 here is CASSEGATDTQYF. As DNA, the CDR3 is TGTGCCAGCAGTGAGGGTGCCACAGATACGCAGTATTTT.

The chain recombines TRBV10-3 with TRBJ1-1, with D maybe TRBD1 (6 bases). CDR1 and CDR2 (germline): ENHRY, SYGVKD. Trimming left V 6 bases short and J 10 bases short, with 18 bases between. The CDR3 is made up of 13 amino acids. The CDR3 protein is CAISPPGRGRAFF. The CDR3 nucleotides are TGTGCCATCAGCCCTCCGGGGCGGGGGCGAGCTTTCTTT.

V gene TRBV6-1 combines with J gene TRBJ2-2, with TRBD1 identical over 7 bases. The J segment lost 8 bases and the V segment lost 1 base, leaving 10 bases of the junction unmatched. Germline lookup yields CDR1 MNHNS and CDR2 SASEGT. The CDR3 length is 16 residues. For the CDR3, the DNA is TGTGCCAGCAGTGAAGGGCCACAGGGGAAGGGAGGGGAGCTGTTTTTT. This sequence encodes CASSEGPQGKGGELFF.

This clonotype was detected a few times. The chain has TRBV4-1 and TRBJ2-1; TRBD2 matches 11 bases. Per germline, CDR1 MGHRA and CDR2 YSYEKL. There are 17 residues in the CDR3. The ends lost 4 bases at V and 1 base at J; junction bases unmatched: 6. The CDR3 DNA reads as TGCGCCAGCAGCCCGGGACTAGCGGCCCTATCCTACAATGAGCAGTTCTTC. Its protein is CASSPGLAALSYNEQFF.

The chain couples TRBV6-1 to TRBJ2-3; 10 bases align to TRBD2. Looked up from germline, CDR1 is MNHNS and CDR2 is SASEGT. This CDR3 contains 14 residues. With V trimmed by 2 bases and J by 4 bases, 0 bases remained unmatched. The CDR3 region is CASSELAGADTQYF. DNA for the CDR3: TGTGCCAGCAGTGAACTAGCGGGGGCAGATACGCAGTATTTT.

In this sample, this clonotype turned up a few times. V is TRBV29-1 and J is TRBJ2-1; D tentatively reads TRBD1 or TRBD2 (5 bases each). This CDR3 is 13 amino acids long. Germline values: CDR1 SQVTM, CDR2 ANQGSEA. The ends were cut back, 3 bases at V and 0 bases at J, with 6 bases in the middle. The CDR3 region is CSVEGTSYNEQFF. CDR3 coding DNA: TGCAGCGTTGAGGGGACCTCCTACAATGAGCAGTTCTTC.

This clonotype occurred once. V usage is TRBV28 and J usage is TRBJ2-7; D uncertain. The germline V and J ends were trimmed by 3 bases and 0 bases, with 9 bases remaining between them. The CDR3 extends over 14 amino acids. CDR1 is MDHEN and CDR2 is SYDVKM in the germline V gene. The CDR3 DNA sequence: TGTGCCAGCAGTTTTTATCCTTTCTCCTACGAGCAGTACTTC. Translation: CASSFYPFSYEQYF.

Regarding this clonotype: The conserved closing phenylalanine or tryptophan is absent in this CDR3, likely reflecting a read error. J is TRBJ2-1 and V is TRBV10-3; a possible D gene is TRBD1 (7 bases). Germline loops: CDR1 ENHRY, CDR2 SYGVKD. V shed 10 bases and J shed 7 bases, with 23 bases lying between them. The CDR3 has 15 amino acids. The CDR3 bases are TGTGCCACAAAAGTCGGCGGGACAGCGCGAAATGAGCAGTTCCTC. Translation gives CATKVGGTARNEQFL.

A word on this clonotype: The junction does not match germline at one end; this may be a read error. V and J are TRBV20-1 and TRBJ2-7, with 8 bases identical to TRBD2. This CDR3 is 17 amino acids long. CDR1 is DFQATT, CDR2 SNEGSKA, per germline (reference sequence). CDR3 region: CSARPSHSGDSSYEQYF. In DNA, the CDR3 is TGCAGCGCTAGACCTTCCCATAGCGGGGATAGCTCCTACGAGCAGTACTTC.

This rearrangement joins TRBV7-6 to TRBJ2-7, with 7 bases fitting TRBD2. The germline CDR1 and CDR2 sequences are SGHVS and FNYEAQ. The CDR3 is 15 amino acids. V lost 6 bases, J lost 5 bases, and 13 bases stayed unmatched. The CDR3 nucleotides are TGTGCCAGCAGTCCCCAGTTCAGCGGGGACCACGAGCAGTACTTC. This encodes CASSPQFSGDHEQYF.

The chain carries TRBV6-2 or TRBV6-3 and TRBJ1-2; D is uncertain. The CDR3 loop spans 16 amino acids. Germline lookup yields CDR1 MNHEY and CDR2 SVGEGT. V lost 2 bases, J lost 0 bases, and 13 bases lay in between. The CDR3 loop reads CASSYTFLCANYGYTF. CDR3 nucleotides: TGTGCCAGCAGTTACACCTTCTTATGTGCTAACTATGGCTACACCTTC.

In this sample, this clonotype turned up many times. The chain uses TRBV19 and TRBJ2-1, with no clear D. In germline, CDR1 is LNHDA, CDR2 SQIVND (reference sequence). V was clipped by 2 bases and J by 8 bases, with 16 bases between them. The CDR3 spans 15 residues. The CDR3 is CASSITVVGSHEQFF. The CDR3 nucleotides read TGTGCCAGTAGTATAACGGTGGTAGGTAGCCATGAGCAGTTCTTC.

This sequence joins TRBV20-1 and TRBJ1-5; D ambiguous. There are 15 residues in the CDR3. V lost 2 bases, J lost 4 bases, and 15 bases lay in between. Germline-derived CDR1 and CDR2 are DFQATT and SNEGSKA (reference sequence). The CDR3 DNA is TGCAGTGCTAGATCGTCAGGCCACCTAAATCAGCCCCAGCATTTT. This translates into CSARSSGHLNQPQHF.

This clonotype has only a few counts. This rearrangement joins TRBV7-9 to TRBJ2-7; D is perhaps TRBD1 (5 bases). The CDR3 contains 13 residues. The V end lost 5 bases, the J end lost 3 bases, and 11 bases lay between the germline ends. From germline, CDR1 is SEHNR and CDR2 FQNEAQ (reference sequence). The CDR3 reads CASSQGTGYEQYV. In DNA form, the CDR3 reads TGTGCCAGCAGCCAAGGTACAGGCTACGAGCAGTACGTC.

This clonotype was observed a few times. The chain uses TRBV19 and TRBJ2-7; D might be TRBD1 (5 bases). Germline values: CDR1 LNHDA, CDR2 SQIVND (reference sequence). With 4 bases removed from V and 3 bases from J, the gap between germline ends came to 13 bases. CDR3 size: 14 residues. The CDR3 DNA follows: TGTGCCAGTAGTACACCGGACAAATTCTACGAGCAGTACTTC. Its protein product is CASSTPDKFYEQYF.

This clonotype was picked up many times. The DNA for the CDR3 is TGCAGCATAATATCAGGACAGACACAAGCTTTCTTT. It encodes CSIISGQTQAFF. This sequence joins TRBV29-1 and TRBJ1-1, with TRBD1 as a possible D gene (6 bases). V was cut by 8 bases and J by 9 bases, with 19 bases left in between. The CDR3 consists of 12 residues. Germline CDR1 reads SQVTM; CDR2 reads ANQGSEA.

This clonotype appeared many times. At one end, the junction sequence differs from germline, possibly due to a read error. This chain uses TRBV10-1 with TRBJ2-1; D ambiguous. This CDR3 is built from 14 residues. CDR1 and CDR2 (germline): WNHNN, SYGVQD (reference sequence). The CDR3 nucleotides are TGCGCCAGCAGTCACGCAGTCAGGCCCAATGGGCAGTTCTTC. It specifies CASSHAVRPNGQFF.